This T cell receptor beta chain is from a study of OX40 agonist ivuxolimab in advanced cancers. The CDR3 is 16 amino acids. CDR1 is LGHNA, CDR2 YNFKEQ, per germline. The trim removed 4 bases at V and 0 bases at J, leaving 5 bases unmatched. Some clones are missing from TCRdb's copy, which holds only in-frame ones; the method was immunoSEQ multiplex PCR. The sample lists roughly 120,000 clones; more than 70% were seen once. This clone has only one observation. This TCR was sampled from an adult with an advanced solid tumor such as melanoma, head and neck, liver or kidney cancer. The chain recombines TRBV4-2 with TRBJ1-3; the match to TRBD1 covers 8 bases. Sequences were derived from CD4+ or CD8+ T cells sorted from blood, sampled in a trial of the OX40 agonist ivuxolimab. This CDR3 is CASSLLGTGSGNTIYF. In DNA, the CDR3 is TGTGCCAGCAGCCTCCTTGGGACAGGCTCTGGAAACACCATATATTTT.